The rows below give T cell receptor beta chains drawn from one sample of a study of identifying expanded T cells in peripheral blood. Data came from immunoSEQ multiplex PCR; TCRdb stores just in-frame clones and leaves some out. The table has under 100,000 clones, approximately 90% seen once. Material: blood. These receptor sequences come from a person aged 18 to 75 in good health. The conserved cysteine and the conserved F or W are not part of the CDR3 here.

j_gene | v_gene | CDR3aa
TRBJ2-7 | TRBV15 | ATRDRTTGAYEQY
TRBJ2-7 | TRBV11-2 | ASSAQHRYYEQY
TRBJ2-3 | TRBV10-3 | ATKGGLAPADTQY
TRBJ1-6 | TRBV27 | ASSPGQGTSTSPLH
TRBJ1-2 | TRBV29-1 | SVEEGTPQGYT
TRBJ2-7 | TRBV7-9 | ASSLDPGLAGGSSYEQY
TRBJ1-1 | TRBV19 | ASSIGRQGIGAF
TRBJ1-1 | TRBV27 | ASPEAF
TRBJ1-1 | TRBV4-1 | ASSQEWAENTEAF
TRBJ2-7 | TRBV7-3 | ASSLLGSGGEQY
TRBJ2-7 | TRBV19 | ASSIGVGEQY
TRBJ2-5 | TRBV7-3 | ASSLGGRETQY
TRBJ1-5 | TRBV30 | AWSRGRDAGQPQH
TRBJ2-1 | TRBV6-1 | ASSDRAPDTHNEQF
TRBJ1-2 | TRBV7-8 | ASSPRRTGANYGYT
TRBJ1-5 | TRBV6-5 | ASSSGTGRLGQPQH
TRBJ1-1 | TRBV6-5 | ASSYSAGMLNTEAF
TRBJ2-7 | TRBV14 | ASSQDPGHSYEQY
TRBJ2-7 | TRBV4-2 | ASSREGTGTYEQY
TRBJ1-1 | TRBV29-1 | GVALQGNTEAF
TRBJ2-5 | TRBV15 | ATSPTGRETQY
TRBJ2-1 | TRBV6-1 | ASSADRDRRNFSSYNEQF
TRBJ2-6 | TRBV4-2 | ASSQEVSGLTGANVLT
TRBJ2-7 | TRBV6-1 | ASSGADRGVFYEQY
TRBJ1-2 | TRBV27 | ASSSRTVGRSYT
TRBJ1-4 | TRBV18 | ASSPSQLGWRV
TRBJ1-1 | TRBV6-5 | ASRKQALNTEAF
TRBJ2-3 | TRBV10-3 | AITSDRAGDTQY
TRBJ2-5 | TRBV27 | ASSLSKGYEETQY
TRBJ2-1 | TRBV19 | ASSYPSYNEQF
TRBJ2-5 | TRBV10-3 | AISESNGETQY
TRBJ1-1 | TRBV7-9 | ASSLTANTEAF
TRBJ2-5 | TRBV5-1 | GGRWETQY
TRBJ2-5 | TRBV30 | ACGGRGGSETQY
TRBJ1-5 | TRBV9 | ASSAVGEFGQPQH
TRBJ1-2 | TRBV4-3 | ASRSLVGGGYT
TRBJ2-1 | TRBV19 | ASSIDRGYSYNEQF
TRBJ2-1 | TRBV4-1 | ASSPSEAGSVVNEQF
TRBJ1-1 | TRBV11-2 | ASSLAGTEAF
TRBJ2-1 | TRBV6-4 | ASSDPRTGRNEQF
TRBJ2-5 | TRBV6-1 | ASRWNMVETQY